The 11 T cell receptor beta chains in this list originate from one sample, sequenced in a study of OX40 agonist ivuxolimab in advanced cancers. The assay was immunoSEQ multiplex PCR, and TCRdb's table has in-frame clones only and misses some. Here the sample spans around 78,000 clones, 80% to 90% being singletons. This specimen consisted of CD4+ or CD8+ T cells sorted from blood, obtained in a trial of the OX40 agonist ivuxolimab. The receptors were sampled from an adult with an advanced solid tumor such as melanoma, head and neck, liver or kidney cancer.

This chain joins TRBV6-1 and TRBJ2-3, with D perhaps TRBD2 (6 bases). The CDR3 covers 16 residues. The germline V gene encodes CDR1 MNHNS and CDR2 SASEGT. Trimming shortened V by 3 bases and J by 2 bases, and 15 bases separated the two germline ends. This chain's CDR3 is CASSEGSGGFTDTQYF. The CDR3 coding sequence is TGTGCCAGCAGTGAGGGGAGCGGAGGGTTCACAGATACGCAGTATTTT.

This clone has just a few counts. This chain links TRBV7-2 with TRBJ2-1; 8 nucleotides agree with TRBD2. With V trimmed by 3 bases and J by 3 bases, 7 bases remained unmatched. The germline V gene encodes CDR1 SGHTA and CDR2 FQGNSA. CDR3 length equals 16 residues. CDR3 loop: CASSLAAGVGYNEQFF. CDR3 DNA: TGTGCCAGCAGCTTGGCAGCGGGGGTTGGCTACAATGAGCAGTTCTTC.

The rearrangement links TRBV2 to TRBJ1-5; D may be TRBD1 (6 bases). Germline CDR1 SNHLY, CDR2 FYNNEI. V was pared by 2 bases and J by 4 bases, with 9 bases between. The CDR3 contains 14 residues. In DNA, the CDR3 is TGTGCCAGCAGTGAATGGACAGCAAATCAGCCCCAGCATTTT. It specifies CASSEWTANQPQHF.

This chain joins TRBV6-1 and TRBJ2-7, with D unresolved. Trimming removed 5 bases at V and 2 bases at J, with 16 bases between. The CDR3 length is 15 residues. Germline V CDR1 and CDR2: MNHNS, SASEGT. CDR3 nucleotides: TGTGCCAGCAGTCCAACTCCTGGGCCCACCTACGAGCAGTACTTC. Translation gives CASSPTPGPTYEQYF.

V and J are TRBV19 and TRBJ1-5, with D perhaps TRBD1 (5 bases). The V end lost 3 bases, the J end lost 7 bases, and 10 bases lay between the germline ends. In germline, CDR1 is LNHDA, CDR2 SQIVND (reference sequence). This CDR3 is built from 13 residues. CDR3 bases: TGTGCCAGTAGTATTGCGGGGGGACAGCCCCAGCATTTT. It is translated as CASSIAGGQPQHF.

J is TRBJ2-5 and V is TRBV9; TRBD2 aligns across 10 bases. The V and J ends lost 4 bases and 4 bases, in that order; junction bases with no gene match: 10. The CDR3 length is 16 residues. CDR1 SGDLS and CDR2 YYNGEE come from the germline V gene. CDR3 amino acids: CASSPRSSGSLETQYF. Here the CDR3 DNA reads TGTGCCAGCAGCCCCCGGTCTAGCGGGAGTTTAGAGACCCAGTACTTC.

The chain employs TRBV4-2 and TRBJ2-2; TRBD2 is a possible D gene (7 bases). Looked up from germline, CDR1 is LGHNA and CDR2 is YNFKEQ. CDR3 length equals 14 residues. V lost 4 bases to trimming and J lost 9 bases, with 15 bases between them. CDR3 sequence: CASSREGGYRELFF. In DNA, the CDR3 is TGTGCCAGCAGCCGTGAGGGGGGGTATCGGGAGCTGTTTTTT.

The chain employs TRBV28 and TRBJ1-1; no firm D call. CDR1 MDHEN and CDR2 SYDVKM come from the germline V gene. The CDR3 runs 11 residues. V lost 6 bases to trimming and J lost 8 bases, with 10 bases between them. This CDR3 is CASSYAREAFF. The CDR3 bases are TGTGCCAGCAGCTACGCGAGGGAAGCTTTCTTT.

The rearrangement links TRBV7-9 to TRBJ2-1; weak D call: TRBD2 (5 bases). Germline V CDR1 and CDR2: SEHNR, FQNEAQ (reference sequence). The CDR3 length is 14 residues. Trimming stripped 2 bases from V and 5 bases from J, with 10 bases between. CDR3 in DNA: TGTGCCAGCAGCTTACAAGCAGCGGACAATGAGCAGTTCTTC. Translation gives CASSLQAADNEQFF. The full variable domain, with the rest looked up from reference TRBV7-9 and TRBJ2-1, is DTGVSQNPRHKITKRGQNVTFRCDPISEHNRLYWYRQTLGQGPEFLTYFQNEAQLEKSRLLSDRFSAERPKGSFSTLEIQRTEQGDSAMYLCASSLQAADNEQFFGPGTRLTVL.

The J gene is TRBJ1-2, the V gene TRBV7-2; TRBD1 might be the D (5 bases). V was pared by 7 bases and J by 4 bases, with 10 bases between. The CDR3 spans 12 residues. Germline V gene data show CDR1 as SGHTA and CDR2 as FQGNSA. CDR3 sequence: CASILGVYGYTF. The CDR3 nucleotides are TGTGCCAGCATCCTAGGGGTCTATGGCTACACCTTC.

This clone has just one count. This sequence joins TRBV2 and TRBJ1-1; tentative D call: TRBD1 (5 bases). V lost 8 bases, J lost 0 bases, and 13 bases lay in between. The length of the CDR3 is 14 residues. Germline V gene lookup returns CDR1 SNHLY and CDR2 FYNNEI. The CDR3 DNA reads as TGTGCCAGCCAGTCCGGGACGGTGAACACTGAAGCTTTCTTT. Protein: CASQSGTVNTEAFF.